This is a list of T cell receptor beta chains from one sample in a study of blood T cell repertoires in COVID-19. Profiled with immunoSEQ multiplex PCR; TCRdb holds only in-frame clones, not every one. Among approximately 89,000 clones listed, 90% to 95% were seen once. The sample comprised peripheral blood. The source of these receptors is a human donor with active COVID-19. The donor label of this sample is uncertain. The CDR3 runs from the conserved cysteine through the conserved F or W. D genes are given only for firm matches. Rows may omit the clone size; those that give it use once, few, many or a size class.

clone_size: -
j_call: TRBJ2-7
d_call: -
v_call: TRBV6-5
cdr3_aa: CASSSRYEQYF
cdr3_nt: TGTGCCAGCAGTTCCCGGTACGAGCAGTACTTC

clone_size: -
j_call: TRBJ2-7
d_call: TRBD1
v_call: TRBV24-1
cdr3_aa: CATSDARQGGEQYF
cdr3_nt: TGTGCCACCAGTGATGCGCGACAGGGTGGCGAGCAGTACTTC

clone_size: -
j_call: TRBJ1-4
d_call: TRBD1
v_call: TRBV19
cdr3_aa: CASSSLTGNEKLFF
cdr3_nt: TGTGCCAGTAGTAGTTTGACAGGGAATGAAAAACTGTTTTTT

clone_size: -
j_call: TRBJ2-7
d_call: TRBD1
v_call: TRBV4-1
cdr3_aa: CASSETLPQGAKEQYF
cdr3_nt: TGCGCCAGCAGCGAAACCCTTCCACAGGGGGCGAAGGAGCAGTACTTC

clone_size: -
j_call: TRBJ1-6
d_call: -
v_call: TRBV6-5
cdr3_aa: CASRLTRGGSPLHF
cdr3_nt: TGTGCCAGCAGACTCACAAGAGGGGGTTCACCCCTCCACTTT

clone_size: -
j_call: TRBJ2-2
d_call: -
v_call: TRBV7-9
cdr3_aa: CASSLGQANTGELFF
cdr3_nt: TGTGCCAGCAGCTTAGGGCAGGCCAACACCGGGGAGCTGTTTTTT

clone_size: -
j_call: TRBJ2-7
d_call: TRBD1
v_call: TRBV10-3
cdr3_aa: CAISADRGSIDEQYF
cdr3_nt: TGTGCCATCAGTGCGGACAGGGGTTCGATCGACGAGCAGTACTTC

clone_size: -
j_call: TRBJ1-4
d_call: -
v_call: TRBV3-1/TRBV3-2
cdr3_aa: CASSLQAATNEKLFF
cdr3_nt: TGTGCCAGCAGCCTACAGGCCGCAACTAATGAAAAACTGTTTTTT

clone_size: -
j_call: TRBJ2-7
d_call: TRBD1
v_call: TRBV7-2
cdr3_aa: CASSLQTGNPIYEQYF
cdr3_nt: TGTGCCAGCAGCTTACAGACAGGGAACCCCATCTACGAGCAGTACTTC

clone_size: -
j_call: TRBJ2-1
d_call: TRBD2
v_call: TRBV24-1
cdr3_aa: CATRTSGFNEQFF
cdr3_nt: TGTGCCACGAGGACTAGCGGGTTCAATGAGCAGTTCTTC

clone_size: -
j_call: TRBJ2-7
d_call: TRBD2
v_call: TRBV7-2
cdr3_aa: CASSFGLAGYYEQYF
cdr3_nt: TGTGCCAGCAGCTTCGGACTAGCGGGATACTACGAGCAGTACTTC

clone_size: once
j_call: TRBJ2-3
d_call: -
v_call: TRBV27
cdr3_aa: CASSPAPPRPTGRDTQYF
cdr3_nt: TGTGCCAGCAGCCCCGCCCCGCCGAGGCCTACAGGGAGAGATACGCAGTATTTT

clone_size: -
j_call: TRBJ1-4
d_call: -
v_call: TRBV16
cdr3_aa: CASSRESVPGSEKLFF
cdr3_nt: TGTGCCAGCAGCCGCGAATCAGTTCCCGGGAGTGAAAAACTGTTTTTT

clone_size: -
j_call: TRBJ1-2
d_call: TRBD1
v_call: TRBV6-5
cdr3_aa: CASSRDRGPYGYTF
cdr3_nt: TGTGCCAGCAGTAGGGACAGGGGTCCCTATGGCTACACCTTC

clone_size: -
j_call: TRBJ2-7
d_call: TRBD1
v_call: TRBV6-6
cdr3_aa: CASSLLIRQGTYEQYF
cdr3_nt: TGTGCCAGCAGCCTACTAATACGACAGGGTACCTACGAGCAGTACTTC

clone_size: -
j_call: TRBJ2-4
d_call: -
v_call: TRBV28
cdr3_aa: CASSPSGVLAKNIQYF
cdr3_nt: TGTGCCAGCAGTCCTTCAGGGGTCCTAGCCAAAAACATTCAGTACTTC

clone_size: -
j_call: TRBJ1-2
d_call: -
v_call: TRBV24-1
cdr3_aa: CATSDGESQGYTF
cdr3_nt: TGTGCCACCAGTGATGGGGAATCCCAGGGGTACACCTTC

clone_size: -
j_call: TRBJ1-5
d_call: TRBD1
v_call: TRBV12-3/TRBV12-4
cdr3_aa: CAGGQGNQPQHF
cdr3_nt: TGTGCCGGGGGACAGGGAAATCAGCCCCAGCATTTT

clone_size: -
j_call: TRBJ1-1
d_call: -
v_call: TRBV28
cdr3_aa: CASSPLGQNTEAFF
cdr3_nt: TGTGCCAGCAGCCCCCTTGGACAGAACACTGAAGCTTTCTTT

clone_size: -
j_call: TRBJ2-3
d_call: -
v_call: TRBV9
cdr3_aa: CASSVGTQTSTDTQYF
cdr3_nt: TGTGCCAGCAGCGTCGGGACTCAGACTAGCACAGATACGCAGTATTTT

clone_size: -
j_call: TRBJ2-2
d_call: -
v_call: TRBV5-4
cdr3_aa: CASSLEGDPGELFF
cdr3_nt: TGTGCCAGCAGCTTAGAAGGAGATCCCGGGGAGCTGTTTTTT

clone_size: -
j_call: TRBJ1-1
d_call: -
v_call: TRBV12-3/TRBV12-4
cdr3_aa: CASSARGATEAFF
cdr3_nt: TGTGCCAGCAGTGCCAGGGGCGCAACTGAAGCTTTCTTT

clone_size: -
j_call: TRBJ2-7
d_call: TRBD2
v_call: TRBV7-2
cdr3_aa: CASSVSGVYEQYF
cdr3_nt: TGTGCCAGCAGCGTAAGCGGGGTCTACGAGCAGTACTTC

clone_size: -
j_call: TRBJ2-2
d_call: -
v_call: TRBV11-3
cdr3_aa: CASSLGANTGELFF
cdr3_nt: TGTGCCAGCAGCTTAGGAGCGAACACCGGGGAGCTGTTTTTT

clone_size: -
j_call: TRBJ2-1
d_call: TRBD2
v_call: TRBV6-7
cdr3_aa: CASRTTGREGDLGNEQFF
cdr3_nt: TGTGCCAGCCGTACTACGGGGCGGGAGGGGGATTTGGGGAATGAGCAGTTCTTC

clone_size: -
j_call: TRBJ1-5
d_call: -
v_call: TRBV21-1
cdr3_aa: CASSPRTDYSNQPQHF
cdr3_nt: TGTGCCAGCAGCCCACGGACGGACTATAGCAATCAGCCCCAGCATTTT

clone_size: once
j_call: TRBJ2-2
d_call: -
v_call: TRBV28
cdr3_aa: CASGRQGSRNTGELFF
cdr3_nt: TGTGCCAGCGGGCGACAAGGGAGTCGGAACACCGGGGAGCTGTTTTTT

clone_size: -
j_call: TRBJ2-5
d_call: TRBD2
v_call: TRBV25-1
cdr3_aa: CATRLAGEETQYF
cdr3_nt: TGTGCCACCAGACTAGCGGGAGAAGAGACCCAGTACTTC

clone_size: -
j_call: TRBJ1-1
d_call: TRBD1
v_call: TRBV3-1/TRBV3-2
cdr3_aa: CASSQAGQPNTEAFF
cdr3_nt: TGTGCCAGCAGCCAAGCGGGACAGCCGAACACTGAAGCTTTCTTT

clone_size: -
j_call: TRBJ2-6
d_call: TRBD1
v_call: TRBV5-6
cdr3_aa: CASSPGTVRISGANVLTF
cdr3_nt: TGTGCCAGCAGCCCCGGGACAGTAAGAATCTCTGGGGCCAACGTCCTGACTTTC

clone_size: -
j_call: TRBJ2-1
d_call: TRBD1
v_call: TRBV11-3
cdr3_aa: CASSSGQGSYNEQFF
cdr3_nt: TGTGCCAGCAGTTCTGGACAGGGCTCCTACAATGAGCAGTTCTTC

clone_size: once
j_call: TRBJ2-2
d_call: TRBD1
v_call: TRBV5-5
cdr3_aa: CASSLGDRGSAGELFF
cdr3_nt: TGTGCCAGCAGCTTGGGGGACAGGGGTTCCGCCGGGGAGCTGTTTTTT

clone_size: -
j_call: TRBJ2-1
d_call: TRBD2
v_call: TRBV6-5
cdr3_aa: CASSYSGGSPEQFF
cdr3_nt: TGTGCCAGCAGTTACTCGGGGGGGTCCCCCGAGCAGTTCTTC

clone_size: -
j_call: TRBJ1-3
d_call: -
v_call: TRBV12-3/TRBV12-4
cdr3_aa: CASTNNGGNTIYF
cdr3_nt: TGTGCCAGCACCAATAACGGGGGGAACACCATATATTTT

clone_size: -
j_call: TRBJ2-7
d_call: -
v_call: TRBV18
cdr3_aa: CASSPIQAYEQYF
cdr3_nt: TGTGCCAGCTCACCAATACAGGCCTACGAGCAGTACTTC

clone_size: -
j_call: TRBJ1-5
d_call: -
v_call: TRBV7-6
cdr3_aa: CASSQDTGGNQPQHF
cdr3_nt: TGTGCCAGCAGCCAAGACACGGGGGGCAATCAGCCCCAGCATTTT

clone_size: -
j_call: TRBJ2-1
d_call: -
v_call: TRBV15
cdr3_aa: CATASGSSYNEQFF
cdr3_nt: TGTGCCACAGCCAGCGGTTCTTCCTACAATGAGCAGTTCTTC

clone_size: -
j_call: TRBJ2-1
d_call: -
v_call: TRBV5-1
cdr3_aa: CASSLGTGDYNEQFF
cdr3_nt: TGCGCCAGCAGCTTGGGGACGGGGGACTACAATGAGCAGTTCTTC

clone_size: few
j_call: TRBJ1-6
d_call: TRBD1
v_call: TRBV14
cdr3_aa: CASSQALGTGYNSPLHF
cdr3_nt: TGTGCCAGCAGCCAAGCGCTTGGGACAGGGTATAATTCACCCCTCCACTTT